One T cell receptor beta chain is described in this entry. A read error is possible here, since a much larger clone lies one base away. This sample's RNA came from whole unsorted tissue. CDR3 length: 13 amino acids. Germline-derived CDR1 and CDR2 are MNHEY and SVGAGI. The data originate from a study of tumor and adjacent non-tumor tissue in lung cancer. Three rounds of nested PCR, following a modified ARM-PCR protocol, produced the TCRbeta library. In TCRdb, the multiplex PCR reads were re-called with MiXCR into one record per CDR3 protein. The table lists roughly 65,000 distinct CDR3 sequences, 50% to 60% of them singletons.

The chain has TRBV6-5 and TRBJ2-2; D possibly corresponds to TRBD2 (6 bases). The specimen was lung tumor tissue. This TCR derives from a man aged 45-60 years with non-small cell lung cancer. CDR3 amino acids: CASKRQNTGGLFF. The CDR3 DNA reads as TGTGCCAGCAAACGCCAAAACACCGGGGGGCTGTTTTTT.